This T cell receptor beta chain is drawn from a study of Ad26.COV2.S vaccination and SARS-CoV-2 variants. Germline CDR1 and CDR2: SGHDT and YYEEEE. Trimming shortened V by 0 bases and J by 5 bases, and 14 bases separated the two germline ends. The CDR3 covers 15 residues. Sequencing was performed with immunoSEQ multiplex PCR; in TCRdb, only in-frame clones are kept and a portion is missing. The data show 410,000 or so clones, with around 92% seen just once and more than 1.5% held by the top ten. Treatment here: around 19 received Ad26.COV2.S at low or high dose, single or two shots; 5 received placebo; per-sample allocation not given. Each sample was drawn 63 days after the first injection (of vaccine or placebo). As its vector, the vaccine had Ad26, which expressed Wuhan-strain SARS-CoV-2 spike.

The material was peripheral blood, obtained in a trial of Ad26.COV2.S vaccine versus placebo. The sequence was collected from a person aged 18-60 years who received the Ad26.COV2.S COVID-19 vaccine or a placebo. The chain recombines TRBV5-6 with TRBJ2-5; the D gene is possibly TRBD2 (6 bases). In DNA, the CDR3 is TGTGCCAGCAGCTTGGTCTTGCGGGGCCGGGAGACCCAGTACTTC. Amino acids: CASSLVLRGRETQYF.